A single sample gave rise to the 21 T cell receptor beta chains below, sequenced in a study of blood T cell repertoires in COVID-19. This table comes from immunoSEQ multiplex PCR, and its TCRdb copy is limited to in-frame clones, with some not included. Of some 110,000 clones in the sample, about 85% were seen once. Sequenced sample: peripheral blood. The receptor set was obtained from a middle-aged man with acute or convalescent COVID-19.

The chain couples TRBV27 to TRBJ2-2; D is perhaps TRBD1 (6 bases). Deletions cut 5 bases from V and 1 base from J, with 11 bases between. The CDR3 is 15 amino acids. Germline V CDR1 and CDR2: MNHEY, SMNVEV (reference sequence). As DNA, the CDR3 is TGTGCCAGCAGTCGGCGGACAGAGAACACCGGGGAGCTGTTTTTT. It is translated as CASSRRTENTGELFF.

The chain joins TRBV6-5 to TRBJ1-5, with D perhaps TRBD1 (6 bases). The ends were cut back, 2 bases at V and 3 bases at J, with 11 bases in the middle. Germline lookup yields CDR1 MNHEY and CDR2 SVGAGI. The CDR3 contains 15 residues. CDR3 bases: TGTGCCAGCAGTTACGGGACACAAGACAATCAGCCCCAGCATTTT. It is translated as CASSYGTQDNQPQHF.

In nucleotides, the CDR3 is TGTGCCAGCAGCTCTTCAGGAACTAACTATGGCTACACCTTC. It yields the protein CASSSSGTNYGYTF. The J gene is TRBJ1-2, the V gene TRBV5-4, with D uncertain. The CDR3 runs to 14 residues. Germline CDR1 SGHNT, CDR2 YYREEE (reference sequence). Between the trimmed V and J ends, which lost 3 bases and 0 bases, there was a span of 9 bases. The whole variable domain, filled in from reference TRBV5-4 and TRBJ1-2, reads ETGVTQSPTHLIKTRGQQVTLRCSSQSGHNTVSWYQQALGQGPQFIFQYYREEENGRGNFPPRFSGLQFPNYSSELNVNALELDDSALYLCASSSSGTNYGYTFGSGTRLTVV.

V usage is TRBV15 and J usage is TRBJ1-1; 7 bases map to TRBD1. J gave up 5 bases and V 0 bases, and 12 bases lay outside the gene matches. Germline V gives CDR1 LNHNV, CDR2 YYDKDF (reference sequence). This CDR3 has 17 residues. The CDR3 DNA reads as TGTGCCACCAGCAGAGAGGGGGACAGTATTAGCTCTACTGAAGCTTTCTTT. Translation gives CATSREGDSISSTEAFF.

The V call is TRBV2, the J call TRBJ2-2; 11 positions match TRBD2. Unmatched junction bases numbered 9, after V lost 8 bases and J lost 7 bases. The CDR3 loop spans 15 amino acids. The germline V gene encodes CDR1 SNHLY and CDR2 FYNNEI. CDR3 DNA sequence: TGTGCCAGCCGAGCTAGCGGGGGGCTAGACGGGGAGCTGTTTTTT. Translating gives CASRASGGLDGELFF.

The genes are TRBV11-2 and TRBJ1-5, with TRBD1 as a possible D gene (5 bases). Trimming stripped 3 bases from V and 4 bases from J, with 7 bases between. The CDR3 extends over 13 amino acids. The germline gives CDR1 SGHAT, CDR2 FQNNGV. The CDR3 DNA reads TGTGCCAGCAGCTTCGACAGAAATCAGCCCCAGCATTTT. It is translated as CASSFDRNQPQHF.

This chain connects TRBV24-1 to TRBJ2-3, with D tentatively TRBD1 (6 bases). This CDR3 is built from 15 residues. The germline V gene has CDR1 KGHDR and CDR2 SFDVKD. V was pared by 2 bases and J by 6 bases, with 14 bases between. The CDR3 bases are TGTGCCACCAGTGATTCAAGACAGGCTTTGGATACGCAGTATTTT. Amino acid sequence: CATSDSRQALDTQYF.

In this sample, this clone turned up once. V is TRBV6-5 and J is TRBJ2-5; D is perhaps TRBD1 (5 bases). Per the germline V gene, CDR1 is MNHEY and CDR2 is SVGAGI. CDR3 size: 14 residues. The V and J ends lost 5 bases and 1 base respectively, with 11 bases between them. This chain's CDR3 is CASSPGRVQETQYF. CDR3 bases: TGTGCCAGCAGTCCAGGCAGGGTCCAAGAGACCCAGTACTTC.

The rearrangement links TRBV5-8 to TRBJ1-5; weak D call: TRBD1 (6 bases). The CDR3 length is 16 residues. V lost 1 base, J lost 0 bases, and 11 bases lay in between. Germline CDR1 is SGHTS and CDR2 is YDEGEE. This chain's CDR3 is CASSLTTGTSNQPQHF. The CDR3 coding sequence is TGTGCCAGCAGCTTGACGACAGGAACTAGCAATCAGCCCCAGCATTTT.

This sequence joins TRBV3-1 (or the pseudogene TRBV3-2) and TRBJ1-1; weak D call: TRBD1 (6 bases). The germline V gene has CDR1 LGHDT and CDR2 YNNKEL (reference sequence). CDR3 size: 13 residues. V lost 7 bases, J lost 6 bases, and 15 bases lay in between. In DNA form, the CDR3 reads TGTGCCAGCACCCTAAGGGGGGGGGCTGAAGCTTTCTTT. Translating gives CASTLRGGAEAFF.

This clone showed up just a few times. The rearrangement links TRBV7-3 to TRBJ2-7; D is unresolved. CDR1 and CDR2 (germline): SGHTA, FQGTGA. This CDR3 spans 12 amino acids. Trimming stripped 5 bases from V and 6 bases from J, with 11 bases between. The CDR3 region is CASSDTYGEQYF. In nucleotides, the CDR3 is TGTGCCAGCAGCGACACCTATGGCGAGCAGTACTTC.

CDR3 in DNA: TGTGCCAGCAGCCCCCTTAGGGGAAACAATGAGCAGTTCTTC. This encodes CASSPLRGNNEQFF. The V gene is TRBV5-6, the J gene TRBJ2-1; possible D gene TRBD1, 5 bases. CDR3 size: 14 residues. Germline CDR1 reads SGHDT; CDR2 reads YYEEEE. With 4 bases removed from V and 5 bases from J, the gap between germline ends came to 13 bases. Based on the CDR3 plus reference TRBV5-6 and TRBJ2-1, the full variable domain is DAGVTQSPTHLIKTRGQQVTLRCSPKSGHDTVSWYQQALGQGPQFIFQYYEEEERQRGNFPDRFSGHQFPNYSSELNVNALLLGDSALYLCASSPLRGNNEQFFGPGTRLTVL.

This chain's CDR3 is CASSLSGGAGFTQYF. The CDR3 nucleotides are TGTGCCAGCAGCCTTAGCGGGGGGGCCGGGTTTACGCAGTATTTT. The chain carries TRBV3-1 (or the pseudogene TRBV3-2) and TRBJ2-3, with 11 positions matching TRBD2. J lost 8 bases, V lost 4 bases, and 8 bases had no gene match. The V gene's germline CDR1 is LGHDT and CDR2 YNNKEL (reference sequence). The CDR3 extends over 15 amino acids.

The chain combines TRBV4-1 with TRBJ1-6, with 9 bases identical to TRBD1. The CDR3 has 14 residues. Germline CDR1 reads MGHRA; CDR2 reads YSYEKL. J lost 9 bases, V lost 4 bases, and 4 bases had no gene match. The CDR3 is CASSRTGGFSPLHF. The CDR3, as DNA: TGCGCCAGCAGCCGTACAGGGGGCTTTTCACCCCTCCACTTT.

The chain links TRBV28 to TRBJ2-5; TRBD1 matches at 9 bases. The J segment lost 9 bases and the V segment lost 5 bases, leaving 19 bases of the junction unmatched. The CDR3 loop spans 17 amino acids. The germline gives CDR1 MDHEN, CDR2 SYDVKM. CDR3 in amino acids: CASSPAGQGRAGVAQYF. CDR3 bases: TGTGCCAGCAGTCCCGCTGGACAGGGGAGGGCTGGGGTTGCCCAGTACTTC.

CDR3: CASSYSSTVQFF. DNA of the CDR3: TGTGCCAGCAGTTATTCTAGCACCGTGCAGTTCTTC. The V call is TRBV2, the J call TRBJ2-1, with D possibly being TRBD2 (5 bases). This CDR3 is built from 12 residues. Trimming took 5 bases from V and 12 from J, leaving 14 bases between them. Germline CDR1 and CDR2: SNHLY and FYNNEI.

This chain connects TRBV6-4 to TRBJ2-1; D is possibly TRBD2 (7 bases). From germline, CDR1 is MRHNA and CDR2 SNTAGT. Between the trimmed V and J ends, which lost 3 bases and 6 bases, there was a span of 15 bases. The CDR3 length is 15 residues. CDR3 protein: CASSEEGGAPNEQFF. The DNA of the CDR3 is TGTGCCAGCAGTGAGGAAGGGGGGGCCCCCAATGAGCAGTTCTTC.

V usage is TRBV5-1 and J usage is TRBJ2-2, with 8 bases lining up with TRBD2. The germline gives CDR1 SGHRS, CDR2 YFSETQ. The CDR3 loop spans 19 amino acids. Losses at the gene ends were 0 bases for V and 0 bases for J; bases not matched to a gene: 10. The chain's CDR3 is CASSLARTSSNANTGELFF. CDR3 nucleotide sequence: TGCGCCAGCAGCTTGGCGAGGACTAGCTCTAACGCGAACACCGGGGAGCTGTTTTTT. The whole variable domain, remainder taken from reference TRBV5-1 and TRBJ2-2, is KAGVTQTPRYLIKTRGQQVTLSCSPISGHRSVSWYQQTPGQGLQFLFEYFSETQRNKGNFPGRFSGRQFSNSRSEMNVSTLELGDSALYLCASSLARTSSNANTGELFFGEGSRLTVL.

Only one count was recorded for this clone. The chain carries TRBV11-3 and TRBJ2-3; 15 bases match TRBD2. The V segment lost 4 bases and the J segment 7 bases; nucleotides outside the gene matches: 3. From germline, CDR1 is SGHNT and CDR2 YENEEA. The CDR3 extends over 15 amino acids. CDR3 sequence: CASSSGLAGGHTQYF. The CDR3 region has the DNA TGTGCCAGCAGCTCCGGACTAGCGGGGGGGCATACGCAGTATTTT.

The J gene is TRBJ2-3, the V gene TRBV7-9; 7 bases align to TRBD1. The CDR3 is 16 amino acids. Per the germline V gene, CDR1 is SEHNR and CDR2 is FQNEAQ (reference sequence). With V trimmed by 4 bases and J by 0 bases, 7 bases remained unmatched. DNA of the CDR3: TGTGCCAGCAGCTGGGCCGGGACAGTGAGCACAGATACGCAGTATTTT. Encoded protein: CASSWAGTVSTDTQYF.

This rearrangement joins TRBV4-3 to TRBJ1-5; 9 nucleotides match TRBD1. V trimming: 4 bases; J trimming: 7 bases; junction bases outside the gene matches: 8. This CDR3 region has 15 residues. The germline CDR1 and CDR2 sequences are LGHNA and YSLEER. CDR3 residues: CASSRQTGGDQPQHF. CDR3 in DNA: TGCGCCAGCAGCCGACAGACAGGGGGGGACCAGCCCCAGCATTTT.